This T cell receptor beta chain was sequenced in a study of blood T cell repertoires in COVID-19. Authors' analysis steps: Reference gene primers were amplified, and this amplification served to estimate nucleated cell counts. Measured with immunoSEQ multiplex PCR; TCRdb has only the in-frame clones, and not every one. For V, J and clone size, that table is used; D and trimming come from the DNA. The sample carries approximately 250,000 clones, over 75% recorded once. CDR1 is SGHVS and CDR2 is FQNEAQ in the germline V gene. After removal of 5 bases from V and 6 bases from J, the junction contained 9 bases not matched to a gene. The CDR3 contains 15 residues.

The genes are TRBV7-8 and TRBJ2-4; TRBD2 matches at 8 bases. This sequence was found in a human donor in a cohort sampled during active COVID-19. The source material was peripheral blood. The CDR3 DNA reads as TGTGCCAGCAGCAAAGCGGGAGTGGGGAGAAACATTCAGTACTTC. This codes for CASSKAGVGRNIQYF.